Listed here are 9 T cell receptor beta chains from one sample, sequenced in a study of T cells after yellow fever vaccination (dated by TCRdb to between 2018 and 2020). Libraries were built with 5' RACE. Data came from an Illumina HiSeq 2500. Using fastp trimming at Q25 and MiXCR clonotype assembly, TCRdb reanalyzed the public sequencing data and kept in-frame beta chains. Every CDR3 protein is listed once, alongside the most common genes and DNA of its rows. For this sample there are about 46,000 distinct CDR3 sequences; 5.5% to 8% appear just once. 8.5% to 12% of the sample goes to the ten largest clones. Explained via the paper, the treatment or condition label denotes: live attenuated yellow fever vaccine strain. This sample comprised PBMCs, either bulk or a sorted T-cell subset (CD4+, CD8+, memory, or dextramer-sorted; not recorded which), obtained 45 days after the yellow fever booster vaccination. The receptors were gathered from a man aged 25-40 years who received the YFV17D yellow fever vaccine.

The sample holds many counts of this clonotype. V is TRBV7-2 and J is TRBJ2-7, with TRBD2 identical over 7 bases. Looked up from germline, CDR1 is SGHTA and CDR2 is FQGNSA. The CDR3 extends over 16 amino acids. V was pared by 5 bases and J by 7 bases, with 17 bases of the junction left unmatched. The CDR3 region has the DNA TGTGCCAGCAGCGTAGGGCTATCTGCGGGAGTAGCTGAGCAGTACTTC. The encoded protein is CASSVGLSAGVAEQYF.

Only a few counts were recorded for this clonotype. This rearrangement joins TRBV5-5 to TRBJ2-7; unclear D gene. Germline V gene lookup returns CDR1 SGHKS and CDR2 YYEKEE (reference sequence). Trimming cost V 0 bases and J 1 base, with 14 bases left between them. This CDR3 is built from 16 residues. CDR3 amino acids: CASSLGGRTASYEQYF. The CDR3, as DNA: TGTGCCAGCAGCTTGGGGGGAAGGACGGCTTCCTACGAGCAGTACTTC. The whole variable domain, remainder taken from reference TRBV5-5 and TRBJ2-7, is DAGVTQSPTHLIKTRGQQVTLRCSPISGHKSVSWYQQVLGQGPQFIFQYYEKEERGRGNFPDRFSARQFPNYSSELNVNALLLGDSALYLCASSLGGRTASYEQYFGPGTRLTVT.

This clonotype was counted a few times. V is TRBV7-8 and J is TRBJ2-7, with D possibly being TRBD1 or TRBD2 (5 bases each). The CDR3 extends over 17 amino acids. CDR1 SGHVS and CDR2 FQNEAQ come from the germline V gene. V lost 2 bases and J lost 3, with 20 bases in between. This CDR3 reads CASSLLLLSGRIYEQYF. The CDR3 coding sequence is TGTGCCAGCAGCTTATTGCTTTTGTCAGGGAGAATCTACGAGCAGTACTTC.

The chain has TRBV7-8 and TRBJ2-4, with D unresolved. There are 14 residues in the CDR3. V was trimmed by 2 bases and J by 1 base, leaving 6 bases between them. Germline V gives CDR1 SGHVS, CDR2 FQNEAQ. CDR3 nucleotides: TGTGCCAGCAGCTTAAGCCAGGCCAAAAACATTCAGTACTTC. This encodes CASSLSQAKNIQYF.

The sample holds many counts of this clonotype. V and J are TRBV6-2 or TRBV6-3 and TRBJ2-2, with 11 nucleotides matching TRBD2. The CDR3 is 17 amino acids. J was trimmed by 4 bases and V by 5 bases; bases with no gene match: 9. Germline V gene data show CDR1 as MNHEY and CDR2 as SVGEGT. In DNA form, the CDR3 reads TGTGCCAGCAGTCCCCGATCGACTAGCGGGGTCACCGGGGAGCTGTTTTTT. It specifies CASSPRSTSGVTGELFF.

V usage is TRBV7-2 and J usage is TRBJ1-3; D unclear. The germline CDR1 and CDR2 sequences are SGHTA and FQGNSA. V was clipped by 2 bases and J by 3 bases, with 5 bases between them. The CDR3 covers 13 residues. This CDR3 reads CASSLRNGNTIYF. The CDR3 nucleotides read TGTGCCAGCAGCTTACGGAATGGAAACACCATATATTTT.

This chain joins TRBV19 and TRBJ2-3; TRBD2 is a possible D gene (6 bases). The CDR3 runs to 14 residues. Germline loops: CDR1 LNHDA, CDR2 SQIVND (reference sequence). Trimming left V 8 bases short and J 4 bases short, with 16 bases between. As DNA, the CDR3 is TGTGCCAGTTCCCCCCGCGGGGACTCAGATACGCAGTATTTT. Amino acid sequence: CASSPRGDSDTQYF.

This clonotype has at least ten counts. The chain combines TRBV9 with TRBJ2-5, with D uncertain. V was shortened by 4 bases and J by 2 bases, with 6 bases between the two germline ends. Germline V lookup: CDR1 SGDLS, CDR2 YYNGEE. This CDR3 contains 12 residues. The CDR3 loop is CASSRTQETQYF. The CDR3 DNA reads TGTGCCAGCAGCCGGACGCAAGAGACCCAGTACTTC.

This clonotype was picked up many times. The chain carries TRBV5-1 and TRBJ2-1; TRBD1 matches at 10 bases. V gave up 4 bases and J gave up 2 bases; unmatched junction bases: 3. The CDR3 length is 15 residues. CDR1 SGHRS and CDR2 YFSETQ come from the germline V gene. The CDR3 nucleotides are TGCGCCAGCAGCGCGACAGGGGGCGCCTACAATGAGCAGTTCTTC. This gives the protein CASSATGGAYNEQFF.